This is a list of T cell receptor beta chains from one sample in a study of post-analysis software for immune sequencing data. TCRdb re-called the PCR reads with MiXCR, one entry per CDR3 protein. In the table there are 150,000 to 200,000 distinct CDR3 sequences, under 40% of which are singletons. Here the sequenced sample was blood, taken after autologous hematopoietic stem cell transplantation. The receptors stem from a girl between 10 and 17 years old with multiple sclerosis. The CDR3 runs from the conserved cysteine through the conserved F or W. The D gene is left open where the match is weak. Some rows mark clone size as missing; the rest say once, few, many or name a class of expanded clone.

d_call	j_call	clone_size	v_call	cdr3_aa	cdr3_nt
.	TRBJ2-3	.	TRBV20-1	CSADRAGTDTQYF	TGCAGTGCGGATAGGGCAGGCACAGATACGCAGTATTTT
.	TRBJ2-1	.	TRBV6-2/TRBV6-3	CASSHEPGGREQFF	TGTGCCAGCAGCCACGAACCCGGGGGCCGGGAGCAGTTCTTC
TRBD2	TRBJ2-1	.	TRBV7-3	CASSLLAGGPDSEQFF	TGTGCCAGCAGCTTATTAGCGGGAGGGCCGGACAGTGAGCAGTTCTTC
TRBD2	TRBJ2-1	.	TRBV24-1	CATSDLAGVKQFF	TGTGCCACCAGTGATTTGGCGGGGGTAAAGCAGTTCTTC
.	TRBJ1-2	.	TRBV14	CASSLFFPPDYGYTF	TGTGCCAGCAGCCTCTTTTTCCCGCCGGACTATGGCTACACCTTC
TRBD1	TRBJ2-3	few	TRBV15	CATSRLQGALDTQYF	TGTGCCACCAGCAGGTTACAGGGGGCGTTAGATACGCAGTATTTT
.	TRBJ1-2	few	TRBV29-1	CSTGPADYGYTF	TGCAGCACAGGGCCTGCGGACTATGGCTACACCTTC
.	TRBJ2-1	few	TRBV12-5	CASGFLGEREQFF	TGTGCTAGTGGTTTTCTAGGGGAAAGGGAGCAGTTCTTC
.	TRBJ2-7	.	TRBV3-1	CASSLRGFDSYEQYF	TGTGCCAGCAGCCTACGCGGATTTGACTCCTACGAGCAGTACTTC
.	TRBJ2-1	few	TRBV12-3/TRBV12-4	CAGSWGARPYNEQFF	TGTGCCGGCAGTTGGGGGGCCCGTCCCTACAATGAGCAGTTCTTC
.	TRBJ2-1	few	TRBV20-1	CSARGGGKDNEQFF	TGCAGTGCTAGAGGGGGCGGGAAGGACAATGAGCAGTTCTTC
TRBD1	TRBJ1-2	.	TRBV28	CASSSNRGGYGYTF	TGTGCCAGCAGTTCAAACAGGGGAGGGTATGGCTACACCTTC
.	TRBJ2-5	.	TRBV20-1	CSARLALGETQYF	TGCAGTGCTAGACTAGCGTTGGGAGAGACCCAGTACTTC
TRBD1	TRBJ1-6	.	TRBV3-1	CATTGDGWNSPLHF	TGTGCCACGACAGGGGACGGGTGGAATTCACCCCTCCACTTT
TRBD2	TRBJ2-7	few	TRBV6-5	CASRSGTSVYEQYF	TGTGCCAGCAGATCCGGGACTAGCGTTTACGAGCAGTACTTC
TRBD2	TRBJ2-1	.	TRBV5-1	CASSLDAGEGNEQFF	TGCGCCAGCAGCTTGGACGCGGGAGAAGGGAATGAGCAGTTCTTC
.	TRBJ2-2	.	TRBV7-3	CASSSSRDQTGELFF	TGTGCCAGCAGCTCTTCGCGGGACCAGACCGGGGAGCTGTTTTTT
.	TRBJ2-7	once	TRBV5-1	CASSGLGFNDEQYF	TGCGCCAGCAGCGGACTGGGATTTAACGACGAGCAGTACTTC
.	TRBJ2-5	.	TRBV28	CASSSPDRSRETQYF	TGTGCCAGCAGTTCCCCAGACAGGTCGAGGGAGACCCAGTACTTC
TRBD2	TRBJ2-3	.	TRBV18	CASSPMVAGVTDTQYF	TGTGCCAGCTCACCAATGGTAGCGGGAGTCACAGATACGCAGTATTTT
.	TRBJ2-7	.	TRBV7-9	CASSLLGLTYEQYF	TGTGCCAGCAGCTTATTGGGTCTTACCTACGAGCAGTACTTC
.	TRBJ1-1	once	TRBV7-8	CASSLGGWNTEAFF	TGTGCCAGCAGCTTAGGTGGCTGGAACACTGAAGCTTTCTTT
.	TRBJ1-2	.	TRBV29-1	CSVHLPGNDGYTF	TGCAGCGTCCACCTCCCAGGGAATGATGGCTACACCTTC
.	TRBJ2-7	few	TRBV12-3/TRBV12-4	CASSLGGHEQYF	TGTGCCAGCAGTTTGGGGGGGCACGAGCAGTACTTC
TRBD2	TRBJ2-7	many	TRBV12-3/TRBV12-4	CASSLTSGRNEQYF	TGTGCCAGCAGTTTAACTAGCGGGAGGAACGAGCAGTACTTC
.	TRBJ1-1	.	TRBV11-2	CASSLDQGRRGAFF	TGTGCCAGCAGCTTAGACCAGGGTAGGAGGGGAGCTTTCTTT
.	TRBJ2-1	.	TRBV7-8	CASILRPGSSYNEQFF	TGTGCCAGCATCCTACGGCCCGGGAGCTCCTACAATGAGCAGTTCTTC
.	TRBJ2-7	.	TRBV28	CASSLSSISSYEQYF	TGTGCCAGCAGTTTAAGCAGCATCAGCTCCTACGAGCAGTACTTC
TRBD2	TRBJ2-7	.	TRBV20-1	CSAYRLADSYEQYF	TGCAGTGCTTATCGACTAGCGGACTCCTACGAGCAGTACTTC
.	TRBJ1-1	few	TRBV6-5	CASSYGGGLNTEAFF	TGTGCCAGCAGTTACGGTGGGGGGTTGAACACTGAAGCTTTCTTT
.	TRBJ2-7	few	TRBV24-1	CATRRLFRATYEQYF	TGTGCCACCAGACGCTTATTCCGGGCCACCTACGAGCAGTACTTC
.	TRBJ2-7	few	TRBV7-2	CASSLGSHEQYF	TGTGCCAGCAGCTTAGGTTCCCACGAGCAGTACTTC
.	TRBJ2-1	medium-sized	TRBV19	CASSMGWGSSYNEQFF	TGTGCCAGTAGTATGGGTTGGGGTAGCTCCTACAATGAGCAGTTCTTC
TRBD2	TRBJ2-1	.	TRBV6-1	CASSLLAGIGYNEQFF	TGTGCCAGCAGCCTACTAGCGGGAATCGGGTACAATGAGCAGTTCTTC
TRBD2	TRBJ2-1	.	TRBV24-1	CATSATTAGEGYNEQFF	TGTGCCACCAGTGCCACTACAGCGGGAGAAGGGTACAATGAGCAGTTCTTC
.	TRBJ1-1	once	TRBV12-3/TRBV12-4	CASALGGGRSRAFF	TGTGCCAGCGCCCTCGGGGGGGGGCGAAGTCGAGCTTTCTTT
.	TRBJ2-7	.	TRBV6-2/TRBV6-3	CASSYSEPRVEGHEQYF	TGTGCCAGCAGTTATTCGGAACCCAGGGTGGAAGGCCACGAGCAGTACTTC
TRBD2	TRBJ2-7	.	TRBV5-1	CASSLAQREATQYF	TGCGCCAGCAGCTTGGCCCAGCGGGAGGCCACTCAGTACTTC
.	TRBJ2-3	few	TRBV5-6	CASSLDGRTDTQYF	TGTGCCAGCAGCTTAGACGGAAGAACAGATACGCAGTATTTT
.	TRBJ1-1	few	TRBV27	CASRLRGSNTEAFF	TGTGCCAGCAGGTTAAGGGGTTCGAACACTGAAGCTTTCTTT
.	TRBJ2-7	.	TRBV4-2	CASSQEVSTNYEQYF	TGTGCCAGCAGCCAAGAAGTCAGCACCAACTACGAGCAGTACTTC
TRBD2	TRBJ2-1	many	TRBV24-1	CATSDFAGGLAGGGDEQFF	TGTGCCACCAGTGATTTCGCGGGGGGACTAGCGGGAGGTGGGGATGAGCAGTTCTTC
TRBD2	TRBJ2-3	few	TRBV29-1	CSARKLAGSSTDTQYF	TGCAGCGCCAGGAAACTAGCGGGGTCTAGCACAGATACGCAGTATTTT
.	TRBJ2-7	many	TRBV12-3/TRBV12-4	CASSQGPYEQYF	TGTGCCAGCAGTCAAGGGCCCTACGAGCAGTACTTC
.	TRBJ1-5	many	TRBV12-3/TRBV12-4	CASSLQGGNQPQHF	TGTGCCAGCAGTTTGCAAGGTGGCAATCAGCCCCAGCATTTT
TRBD2	TRBJ2-1	few	TRBV6-2/TRBV6-3	CASSYRTSGGSYNEQFF	TGTGCCAGCAGTTACCGGACTAGCGGGGGCTCCTACAATGAGCAGTTCTTC
TRBD2	TRBJ2-3	few	TRBV20-1	CSANAPIAGGPGPTDTQYF	TGCAGTGCCAATGCCCCCATAGCGGGAGGGCCGGGTCCCACAGATACGCAGTATTTT